This T cell receptor (beta chain) is drawn from a study of cytomegalovirus exposure and HLA in healthy donors. Vbeta (60) and Jbeta (13) primers were used in the PCR. Method: immunoSEQ multiplex PCR; TCRdb's copy keeps in-frame clones and lacks some. The sample shows 95,000 to 150,000 clones, approximately 67% of them seen only once. Between the trimmed V and J ends, which lost 1 base and 0 bases, there was a span of 15 bases. CDR3 length equals 17 residues. CDR1 and CDR2 from the germline V gene are SGHAT and FQNNGV. Sequenced input: PBMCs. This TCR came from a young man in good health and CMV-seronegative. This rearrangement joins TRBV11-2 to TRBJ1-1; maybe TRBD1 (5 bases). The CDR3 DNA reads as TGTGCCAGCAGCTTAGCCTCCGGCGGGGGACTGAACACTGAAGCTTTCTTT. Protein product: CASSLASGGGLNTEAFF.